One and the same sample provided the 14 T cell receptor beta chains below, sequenced in a study of post-analysis software for immune sequencing data (dated by TCRdb to about 2015). Points the paper makes about the study in general: Patients showed significantly higher frequencies than controls for about five TRBV segments, among them TRBV5-6, TRBV5-1 and TRBV20-1.

Libraries were built with PCR. The sequencing machine was an Illumina HiSeq 2500. To reduce PCR and sequencing biases, unique molecular identifiers were incorporated into the TCR beta cDNA libraries. TCRdb took the public reads, trimmed them with fastp at Q25, ran MiXCR for clone calling and kept in-frame beta chains. Rows matching on CDR3 protein sequence are summarized as one entry with the most common DNA and genes. This sample holds 600,000 to 700,000 distinct CDR3 sequences; approximately 60% were observed only once. The biggest ten clones account for around 11% of the sample. No antigen has been identified for these receptors. The sample consisted of blood. These receptor sequences come from a girl aged 2 to 10 with multiple sclerosis.

The rearrangement links TRBV7-9 to TRBJ2-1, with TRBD2 matching 8 bases. J gave up 9 bases and V 1 base, and 11 bases lay outside the gene matches. The CDR3 is 16 amino acids. Germline-derived CDR1 and CDR2 are SEHNR and FQNEAQ (reference sequence). CDR3 DNA sequence: TGTGCCAGCAGCTTAGGAGGAGCGGGAGAAGGGGTTGAGCAGTTCTTC. It yields the protein CASSLGGAGEGVEQFF.

This chain uses TRBV10-2 with TRBJ2-3, with TRBD2 identical over 11 bases. Germline assignment: CDR1 WSHSY and CDR2 SAAADI. The CDR3 runs 18 residues. With 5 bases clipped from V and 1 base from J, the junction kept 11 bases outside the gene matches. The CDR3 loop reads CASSPTPQLAGGTDTQYF. DNA of the CDR3: TGCGCCAGCAGTCCTACACCCCAACTAGCGGGAGGCACAGATACGCAGTATTTT.

The V gene is TRBV7-2, the J gene TRBJ2-3, with 10 bases lining up with TRBD1. The CDR3 covers 16 residues. In germline, CDR1 is SGHTA, CDR2 FQGNSA. After removal of 1 base from V and 2 bases from J, the junction contained 3 bases not matched to a gene. The CDR3 loop is CASSLVGQGYTDTQYF. The CDR3 region has the DNA TGTGCCAGCAGCTTAGTGGGACAGGGGTACACAGATACGCAGTATTTT.

This clonotype was seen more than once but under ten times. The gene calls are TRBV12-3 or TRBV12-4 and TRBJ2-5; D call uncertain. V dropped 6 bases and J dropped 1 base, with 9 bases sitting between them. The CDR3 covers 13 residues. The CDR3 spells CASSPYVQETQYF. The CDR3 nucleotides are TGTGCCAGCAGCCCATACGTCCAAGAGACCCAGTACTTC.

The CDR3 DNA sequence: TGCAGCGTAAGGACCCCGAACACCGGGGAGCTGTTTTTT. Residues: CSVRTPNTGELFF. The chain recombines TRBV29-1 with TRBJ2-2; D uncertain. The V gene lost 6 bases and the J gene lost 0 bases, with 8 bases spanning the gap. The CDR3 is made up of 13 amino acids. Germline CDR1 and CDR2: SQVTM and ANQGSEA.

V usage is TRBV7-9 and J usage is TRBJ1-1; a possible D gene is TRBD1 (6 bases). V shed 4 bases and J shed 8 bases, with 17 bases lying between them. The CDR3 covers 14 residues. CDR1 is SEHNR and CDR2 is FQNEAQ in the germline V gene (reference sequence). The CDR3 coding sequence is TGTGCCAGCAGCTCGGGGACACTCCGCGTGGAAGCTTTCTTT. Translation: CASSSGTLRVEAFF.

The J gene is TRBJ2-4, the V gene TRBV19; 9 positions match TRBD1. The CDR3 is made up of 14 amino acids. CDR1 is LNHDA, CDR2 SQIVND, per germline (reference sequence). V lost 6 bases and J lost 4; bases outside the gene matches: 4. CDR3 nucleotides: TGTGCCAGTAGCAGAGGACAGGGGAAAAACATTCAGTACTTC. This encodes CASSRGQGKNIQYF.

The V gene is TRBV9, the J gene TRBJ2-3; possible D gene TRBD2, 6 bases. The CDR3 runs to 15 residues. CDR1 SGDLS and CDR2 YYNGEE come from the germline V gene. The V end was cut by 0 bases, the J end by 6 bases, with 14 bases between. This CDR3 reads CASSVEGLRADTQYF. The CDR3 region has the DNA TGTGCCAGCAGCGTAGAGGGACTTCGTGCGGATACGCAGTATTTT. The full variable domain, with the rest looked up from reference TRBV9 and TRBJ2-3, is DSGVTQTPKHLITATGQRVTLRCSPRSGDLSVYWYQQSLDQGLQFLIQYYNGEERAKGNILERFSAQQFPDLHSELNLSSLELGDSALYFCASSVEGLRADTQYFGPGTRLTVL.

V and J are TRBV20-1 and TRBJ2-3, with 13 bases lining up with TRBD2. The length of the CDR3 is 18 residues. Germline V gene data show CDR1 as DFQATT and CDR2 as SNEGSKA (reference sequence). V was clipped by 7 bases and J by 5 bases; unmatched bases: 18. CDR3 protein: CSVDGIGLAGADRDTQYF. The CDR3, as DNA: TGCAGTGTTGACGGTATTGGACTAGCGGGAGCGGATAGAGATACGCAGTATTTT.

Only a few counts were recorded for this clonotype. The chain joins TRBV29-1 to TRBJ2-1, with TRBD2 as a possible D gene (6 bases). Deletions cut 4 bases from V and 7 bases from J, with 20 bases between. The CDR3 is 15 amino acids. CDR1 and CDR2 from the germline V gene are SQVTM and ANQGSEA. The DNA of the CDR3 is TGCAGCGTTGTTATCCCCTGGGGCGGGAAAAATGAGCAGTTCTTC. It encodes CSVVIPWGGKNEQFF.

The J gene is TRBJ1-1, the V gene TRBV10-3, with TRBD1 as a possible D gene (5 bases). CDR1 and CDR2 (germline): ENHRY, SYGVKD. The CDR3 runs 15 residues. V lost 4 bases and J 4 bases, leaving 16 bases between the germline ends. CDR3 sequence (DNA): TGTGCCATCAGTGGAGTAGGCTTTGGGGCCACTGAAGCTTTCTTT. Protein: CAISGVGFGATEAFF.

This clonotype has just a few counts. The CDR3 protein is CASSLKGVYTGELFF. CDR3 nucleotide sequence: TGTGCCAGCAGTTTAAAGGGGGTGTACACCGGGGAGCTGTTTTTT. V gene TRBV12-3 or TRBV12-4 combines with J gene TRBJ2-2; D possibly corresponds to TRBD1 (6 bases). The CDR3 contains 15 residues. The V end lost 2 bases, the J end lost 3 bases, and 10 bases lay between the germline ends.

The rearrangement uses TRBV29-1 and TRBJ2-1; 9 bases line up with TRBD2. Looked up from germline, CDR1 is SQVTM and CDR2 is ANQGSEA. J lost 6 bases, V lost 3 bases, and 6 bases had no gene match. The CDR3 totals 14 residues. CDR3 nucleotide sequence: TGCAGCGTTGATTTAGCGGGAGTTCTCAATGAGCAGTTCTTC. Its translation: CSVDLAGVLNEQFF.

V and J are TRBV12-3 or TRBV12-4 and TRBJ1-2; a weak D match, TRBD1 (5 bases). The CDR3 has 14 amino acids. The V end lost 4 bases, the J end lost 5 bases, and 14 bases lay between the germline ends. CDR3 loop: CASSSDGAQYGYTF. CDR3 DNA: TGTGCCAGCAGTTCCGACGGGGCCCAATATGGCTACACCTTC.